The 2 T cell receptor beta chains given below trace back to one sample, sequenced in a study of spatial heterogeneity in lung cancer. Overall study results and limits: Counts of expanded alpha and beta TCRs within tumors tracked the tumor nonsynonymous mutation count.

No antigen has been assigned to these receptors. The time point: sample taken at primary tumor resection. TCRdb re-called the 5' RACE reads through MiXCR, storing one row per CDR3 protein. The table has around 20,000 distinct CDR3 sequences, approximately 3% seen once. This sample comprised lung tumor tissue, obtained at surgery. Receptor source: a male donor with early-stage non-small cell lung cancer.

This clonotype was detected many times. The chain recombines TRBV12-3 or TRBV12-4 with TRBJ2-1; D call uncertain. There are 12 residues in the CDR3. V was trimmed by 8 bases and J by 9 bases, leaving 14 bases between them. Here the CDR3 DNA reads TGTGCCAGCCTGGGTTCAGGAAGTGAGCAGTTCTTC. Its translation is CASLGSGSEQFF.

There are many counts of this clonotype. The chain carries TRBV12-3 or TRBV12-4 and TRBJ1-2, with 9 bases aligning to TRBD1. V lost 6 bases and J lost 8; bases outside the gene matches: 7. The CDR3 is made up of 13 amino acids. The CDR3 reads CASSTPGTGGYTF. CDR3 bases: TGTGCCAGCAGCACCCCCGGGACAGGGGGCTACACCTTC.